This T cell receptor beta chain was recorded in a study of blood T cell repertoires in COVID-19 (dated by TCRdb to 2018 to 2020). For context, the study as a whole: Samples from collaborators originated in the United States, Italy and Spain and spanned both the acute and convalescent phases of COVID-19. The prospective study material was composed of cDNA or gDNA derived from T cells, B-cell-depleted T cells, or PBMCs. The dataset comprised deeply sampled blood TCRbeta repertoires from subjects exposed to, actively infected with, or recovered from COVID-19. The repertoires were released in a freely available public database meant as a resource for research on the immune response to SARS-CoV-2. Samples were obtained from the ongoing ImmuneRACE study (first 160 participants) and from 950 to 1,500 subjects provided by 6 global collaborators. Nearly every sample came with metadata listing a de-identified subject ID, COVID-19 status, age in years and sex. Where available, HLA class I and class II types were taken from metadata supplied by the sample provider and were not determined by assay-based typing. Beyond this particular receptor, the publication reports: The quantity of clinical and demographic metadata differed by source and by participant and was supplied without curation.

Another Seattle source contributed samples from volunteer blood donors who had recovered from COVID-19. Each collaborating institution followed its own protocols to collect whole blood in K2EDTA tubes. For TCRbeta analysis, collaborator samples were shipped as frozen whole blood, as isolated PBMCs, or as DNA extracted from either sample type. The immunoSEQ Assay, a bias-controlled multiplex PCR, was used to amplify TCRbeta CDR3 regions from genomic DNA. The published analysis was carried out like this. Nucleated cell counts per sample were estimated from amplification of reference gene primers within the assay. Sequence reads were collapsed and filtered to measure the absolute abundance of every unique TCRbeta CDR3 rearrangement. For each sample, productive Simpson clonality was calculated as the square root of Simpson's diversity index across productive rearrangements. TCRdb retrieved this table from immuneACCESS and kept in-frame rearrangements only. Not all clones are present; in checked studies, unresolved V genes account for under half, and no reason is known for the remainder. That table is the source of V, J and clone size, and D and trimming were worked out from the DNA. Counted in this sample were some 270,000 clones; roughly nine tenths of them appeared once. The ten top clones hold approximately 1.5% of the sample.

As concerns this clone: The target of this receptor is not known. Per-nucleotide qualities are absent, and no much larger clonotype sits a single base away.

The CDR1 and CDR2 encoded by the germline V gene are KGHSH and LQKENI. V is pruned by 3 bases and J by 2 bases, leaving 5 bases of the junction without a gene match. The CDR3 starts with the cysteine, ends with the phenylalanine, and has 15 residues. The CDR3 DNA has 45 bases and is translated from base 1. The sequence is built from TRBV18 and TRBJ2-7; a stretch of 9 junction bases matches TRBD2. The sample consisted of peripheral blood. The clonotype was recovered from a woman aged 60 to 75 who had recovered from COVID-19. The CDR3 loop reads CASSPGLAGTYEQYF. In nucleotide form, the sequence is TGTGCCAGCTCACCTGGGCTAGCGGGAACCTACGAGCAGTACTTC.